Sequencing of this T cell receptor (beta chain) was carried out in a study of human T cells and chemical hapten exposure. Across the whole study: Patch tests delivered 0.01% DPC to the upper back and were evaluated at 6 days.

This sample's time point: patch test 1, 2 weeks after DPC sensitization. Treatment of the sample: therapeutic diphenylcyclopropenone sensitization with weekly scalp DPC. V gave up 5 bases and J gave up 0 bases, with 15 bases separating them. Germline loops: CDR1 SGHTA, CDR2 FQGNSA. The CDR3 loop spans 16 amino acids. Study results and caveats: Counts of TCRs above 1 in 1000 frequency stayed unchanged with DPC sensitization.

MiXCR was run by TCRdb on the RACE reads, yielding one entry per CDR3 protein. The repertoire holds 74,000 or so distinct CDR3 sequences, with 9% to 12% as singletons. This clonotype appeared many times. Its antigen is not identified. The chain couples TRBV7-2 to TRBJ2-3, with D possibly TRBD2 on 5 matching bases. The sample in question was whole blood, obtained in connection with sensitization to the hapten diphenylcyclopropenone (DPC). This clonotype originated in a woman aged 50 to 60 with alopecia areata. Some clones in this sample may be carry-over from other donors' samples. The CDR3 nucleotides are TGTGCCAGCAGCCTCGTCGGGGTGGCTAGCACAGATACGCAGTATTTT. Translating it yields CASSLVGVASTDTQYF.